What follows describes a single T cell receptor (beta chain). Which antigen it targets is not known. Per-base qualities were not stored, and no clone one base away is much larger. The CDR3 regions of human TCRbeta chains were analyzed by immunosequencing. The authors' pipeline ran thus. Repertoire TCRs were checked for matches against a reference library of SARS-CoV-2-specific TCRs that had been generated using the MIRA antigen-specificity platform. Breadth meant the fraction of unique TCRs that were SARS-CoV-2-associated, whereas depth meant the fraction of total T cells that were SARS-CoV-2-associated. Using the MIRA data, every spike-specific TCR was mapped to the spike region that the TCR reacted to and assigned to either a CD4 or a CD8 class. Log10-transformed breadth and depth values were compared by one-way ANOVA with Sidak's multiple comparisons tests. What TCRdb holds here is the immuneACCESS table cut down to in-frame rearrangements. Part of the clones is not present; checked against another copy, under half of the missing clones reflect an unresolved V gene, and the others are unexplained. For V, J and clone size, that table is used; D and trimming come from the DNA. For this sample there are 95,000 to 150,000 clones; over 75% appear just once. The ten most abundant clones make up roughly 6.2% of the sample.

This sample's time point label indicates: baseline before first vaccination. Vaccinee samples were obtained from the UK trials COV001 and COV002, which included a single-blind randomized controlled phase 2/3 trial of AZD1222 (ChAdOx1 nCoV-19) in healthy adults. For TCRbeta chain sequencing, PBMC samples from trial participants were taken at day 0 and at day 28 after the second dose. Measured from the cysteine to the phenylalanine, the CDR3 is 14 residues long. Here the CDR3 DNA is all that survives: 42 bases in frame from base 1. As encoded in the germline V gene, CDR1 is SGHRS while CDR2 is YFSETQ. V is cut by 0 bases and J by 4 bases, and the space between the germline ends is 10 bases. This record belongs to a study of T cell responses to AZD1222 COVID-19 vaccine (dated by TCRdb to the early 2020s). A note on the overall study: AZD1222 recipients with second doses at about 4 weeks or about 12 weeks were pooled, because spike-specific TCR depth and breadth did not differ between schedules. A total of approximately 250 trial participants underwent TCR sequencing, of whom roughly 210 had received two doses of AZD1222 and approximately 26 had received two doses of the MenACWY control vaccine. Trial participants were enrolled by age into subgroups of 18-55, 56-69 and 70-plus years, and roughly 150, 30 and 60 TCR-sequenced participants, respectively, were included in these subgroups.

Study-wide findings and limitations: In the small 56-69-year group, the increase in depth fell short of significance, most likely because of low power. A significant rise in spike-specific TCR breadth and depth was observed after two AZD1222 doses relative to day 0 and relative to MenACWY recipients. Reportedly, almost half of the unique spike-specific TCRs recognized epitopes lying outside the regions that are mutated in the B.1.351 and B.1.1.7 variants. Most participants were white British and females outnumbered males, and the authors suggested that clonal diversity may have been underestimated. The whole spike protein was spanned by vaccine-associated CD4 TCRs, and dominant responses were seen in regions 160-218 and 743-854. Conclusions about previously exposed vaccinees were limited because only six AZD1222 recipients were SARS-CoV-2 seropositive at baseline. Because no day 14 peak-response samples were available, the repertoires could be characterized only after the peak T cell response.

The TCR originated in an adult in good health. The sequenced sample was peripheral blood, obtained on day 0 of AZD1222 vaccination. The rearrangement combines TRBV5-1 with TRBJ1-2; perhaps TRBD1 is the D gene, with 5 bases matching. The sequence in DNA is TGCGCCAGCAGCTTGGCCGGGACGGTCTATGGCTACACCTTC. The translation is CASSLAGTVYGYTF. The reference TRBV5-1 and TRBJ1-2 proteins fill in what lies around the CDR3, so the full variable domain reads KAGVTQTPRYLIKTRGQQVTLSCSPISGHRSVSWYQQTPGQGLQFLFEYFSETQRNKGNFPGRFSGRQFSNSRSEMNVSTLELGDSALYLCASSLAGTVYGYTFGSGTRLTVV.